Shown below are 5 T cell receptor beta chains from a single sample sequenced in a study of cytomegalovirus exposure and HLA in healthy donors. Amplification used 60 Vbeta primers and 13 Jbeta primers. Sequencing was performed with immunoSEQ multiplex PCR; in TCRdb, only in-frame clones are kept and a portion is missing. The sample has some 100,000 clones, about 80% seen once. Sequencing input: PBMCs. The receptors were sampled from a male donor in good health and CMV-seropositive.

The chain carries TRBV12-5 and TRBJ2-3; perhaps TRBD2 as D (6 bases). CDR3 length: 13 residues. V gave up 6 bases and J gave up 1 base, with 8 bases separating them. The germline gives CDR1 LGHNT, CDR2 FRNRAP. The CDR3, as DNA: TGTGCTAGTGGGGCTAGCGGCACAGATACGCAGTATTTT. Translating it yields CASGASGTDTQYF.

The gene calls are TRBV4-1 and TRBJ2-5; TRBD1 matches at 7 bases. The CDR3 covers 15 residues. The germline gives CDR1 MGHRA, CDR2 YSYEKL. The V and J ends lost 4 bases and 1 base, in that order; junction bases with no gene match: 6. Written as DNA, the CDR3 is TGCGCCAGCAGCCGGCTAGGGACAGTCCAAGAGACCCAGTACTTC. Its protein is CASSRLGTVQETQYF.

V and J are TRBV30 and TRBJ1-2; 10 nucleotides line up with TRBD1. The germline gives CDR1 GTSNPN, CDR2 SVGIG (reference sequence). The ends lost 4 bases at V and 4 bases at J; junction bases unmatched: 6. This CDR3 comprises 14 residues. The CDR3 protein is CAWKVRTGGYGYTF. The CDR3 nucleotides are TGTGCCTGGAAGGTGCGGACAGGGGGCTATGGCTACACCTTC. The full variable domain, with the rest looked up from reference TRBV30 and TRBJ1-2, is SQTIHQWPATLVQPVGSPLSLECTVEGTSNPNLYWYRQAAGRGLQLLFYSVGIGQISSEVPQNLSASRPQDRQFILSSKKLLLSDSGFYLCAWKVRTGGYGYTFGSGTRLTVV.

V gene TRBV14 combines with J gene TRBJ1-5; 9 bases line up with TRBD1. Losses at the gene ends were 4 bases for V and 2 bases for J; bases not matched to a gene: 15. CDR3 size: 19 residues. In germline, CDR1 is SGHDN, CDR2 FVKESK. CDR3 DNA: TGTGCCAGCAGCCGGGAACCGGGACAGGGATCGTCCGGCAATCAGCCCCAGCATTTT. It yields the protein CASSREPGQGSSGNQPQHF.

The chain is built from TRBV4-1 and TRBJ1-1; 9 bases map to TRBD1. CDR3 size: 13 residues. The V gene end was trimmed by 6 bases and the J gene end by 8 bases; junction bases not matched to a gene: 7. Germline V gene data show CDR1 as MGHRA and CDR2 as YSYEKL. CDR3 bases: TGCGCCAGCAGAGAAGACAGGGGGAAGGAAGCTTTCTTT. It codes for CASREDRGKEAFF.